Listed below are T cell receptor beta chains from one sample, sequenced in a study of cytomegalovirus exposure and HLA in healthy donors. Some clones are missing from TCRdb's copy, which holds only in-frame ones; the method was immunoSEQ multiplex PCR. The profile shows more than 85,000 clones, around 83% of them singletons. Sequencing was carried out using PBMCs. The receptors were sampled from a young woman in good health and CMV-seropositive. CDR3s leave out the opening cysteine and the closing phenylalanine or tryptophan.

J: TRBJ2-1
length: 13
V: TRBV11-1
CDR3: ASSPRQGGNNEQF

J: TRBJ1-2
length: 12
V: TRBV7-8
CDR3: ASSRGQGVGGYT

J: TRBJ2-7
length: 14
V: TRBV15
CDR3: ATSRRGTGGVYEQY

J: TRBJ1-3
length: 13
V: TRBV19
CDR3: ASSDRPTSGNTIY

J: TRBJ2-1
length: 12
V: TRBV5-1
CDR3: ASSITGDSDEQF

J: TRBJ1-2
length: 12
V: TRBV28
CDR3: ASSLVGDPRGYT

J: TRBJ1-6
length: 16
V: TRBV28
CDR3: ASSSGQLFSSYNSPLH

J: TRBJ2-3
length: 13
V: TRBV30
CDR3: ACSAGGISTDTQY

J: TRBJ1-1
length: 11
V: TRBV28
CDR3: ASSLIRNTEAF

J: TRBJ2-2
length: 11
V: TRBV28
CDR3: ASSILDTGELF

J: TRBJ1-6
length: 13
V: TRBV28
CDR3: ASSFQQESNSPLH

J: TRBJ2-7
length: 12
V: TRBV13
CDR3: ASSLRQNSDEQY

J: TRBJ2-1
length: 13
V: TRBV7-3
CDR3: ASSLVAGPYNEQF

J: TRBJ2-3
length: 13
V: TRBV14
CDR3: ASSQGFSSTDTQY

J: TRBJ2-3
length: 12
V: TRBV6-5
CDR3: ASSQGVGTDTQY

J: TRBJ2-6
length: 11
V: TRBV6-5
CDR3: ASSPPGANVLT

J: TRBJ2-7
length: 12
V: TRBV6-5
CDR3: ASSLSGNAYEQY

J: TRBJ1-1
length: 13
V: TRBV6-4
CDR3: ASRDLRAGNTEAF

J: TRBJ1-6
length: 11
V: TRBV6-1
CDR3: ATFSGYNSPLH

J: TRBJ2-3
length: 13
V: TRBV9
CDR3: ASSVSGGSTDTQY

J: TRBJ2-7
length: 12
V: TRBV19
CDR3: ASSIAWDSHTQY

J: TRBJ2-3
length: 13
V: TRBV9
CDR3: ASSVGDYSTDTQY

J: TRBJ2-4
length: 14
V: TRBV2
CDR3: ASLDPGQGARNIQY

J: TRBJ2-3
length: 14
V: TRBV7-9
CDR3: ASNPDPGLNTDTQY

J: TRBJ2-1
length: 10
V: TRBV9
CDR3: ASSVGGGEQF

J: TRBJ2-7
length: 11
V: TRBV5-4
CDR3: ASQRQGDYEQY